This T cell receptor (beta chain) was identified during a study of a mutant IDH1 vaccine in newly diagnosed glioma. Regarding this clone: Its antigen is still unknown.

The time point: week 5, during vaccination. Every vaccine dose comprised 300 ug of mutant IDH1 20-mer peptide plus topical imiquimod. Repertoires were generated with immunoSEQ multiplex PCR, while TCRdb's copy carries only in-frame clones and drops some. The table lists over 45,000 clones, roughly 80% of them singletons. The CDR3 has 14 amino acids. Germline lookup yields CDR1 MNHEY and CDR2 SVGAGI. Trimming removed 4 bases at V and 5 bases at J, with 12 bases between. V is TRBV6-5 and J is TRBJ1-3; maybe TRBD1 (5 bases). This TCR was recovered from a woman aged 45-59 years with glioma. The source was PBMCs, collected from a glioma patient whose treatment included an IDH1 peptide vaccine. In DNA form, the CDR3 reads TGTGCCAGCAGTTCGCCCCAGGGTCGAAACACCATATATTTT. Residues: CASSSPQGRNTIYF.